This T cell receptor (beta chain) was sequenced in a study of radiation and T cells in renal cell carcinoma. Trimming cost V 5 bases and J 4 bases; bases outside gene matches: 8. Germline V CDR1 and CDR2: SGHAT, FQNNGV. The CDR3 consists of 15 residues. Study findings and constraints: From baseline, blood top tumor clonotypes peaked at 2 weeks post-radiation.

The table came from immunoSEQ multiplex PCR; TCRdb's copy has only in-frame clones and leaves some out. In the table there are some 150,000 clones, roughly 83% of which are singletons. Specified time point: baseline pretreatment blood. Treatment reported: 15 Gy SBRT to primary tumor, nephrectomy 4 weeks later. Radiation-treated patients gave blood at baseline, week 2 and week 4. The tumor was a clear cell renal cell carcinoma. A remark on this clone: Antigen unknown.

The origin of this receptor is a woman between 45 and 65 years old with renal cell carcinoma. This sequence joins TRBV11-2 and TRBJ1-1; TRBD1 matches 9 bases. This specimen consisted of blood, obtained from a patient whose treatment included radiotherapy and nephrectomy. Written as DNA, the CDR3 is TGTGCCAGCAGCCGGGCCGGGACAGGGCGCACTGAAGCTTTCTTT. It is translated as CASSRAGTGRTEAFF.